The source of this TCR beta chain is a study of T-cell memory formation after mild COVID-19. TCR alpha and TCR beta cDNA libraries carrying sample barcodes and UMIs were produced by 5'RACE using constant-segment primers. TCRdb re-called the 5' RACE reads with MiXCR, one entry per CDR3 protein. This sample has around 80,000 distinct CDR3 sequences, with approximately 15% found just once. Germline V gene sequence: CDR1 MNHNS, CDR2 SASEGT. Trimming removed 5 bases from V and 5 bases from J, with 13 bases in between. The CDR3 loop spans 13 amino acids. Study results and limitations: Among clones contracting day 15 to 85, CD4/CD8 was balanced, whereas later expanders leaned CD4+. Mainly CM and EM harbored the contracting CD4+ clones; mainly EMRA harbored the CD8+ ones.

This clonotype was picked up a small number of times. Its antigen remains unidentified. The source is an adult woman who had mild COVID-19 (a few samples of this study predate the infection). Cell type and time point are not known. The chain uses TRBV6-1 and TRBJ2-7; D ambiguous. The specimen sequenced was PBMCs or a T cell subset sorted from them (not recorded which). CDR3 in amino acids: CASSWPGPNEQYF. The CDR3, as DNA: TGTGCCAGCAGTTGGCCAGGCCCCAACGAGCAGTACTTC.